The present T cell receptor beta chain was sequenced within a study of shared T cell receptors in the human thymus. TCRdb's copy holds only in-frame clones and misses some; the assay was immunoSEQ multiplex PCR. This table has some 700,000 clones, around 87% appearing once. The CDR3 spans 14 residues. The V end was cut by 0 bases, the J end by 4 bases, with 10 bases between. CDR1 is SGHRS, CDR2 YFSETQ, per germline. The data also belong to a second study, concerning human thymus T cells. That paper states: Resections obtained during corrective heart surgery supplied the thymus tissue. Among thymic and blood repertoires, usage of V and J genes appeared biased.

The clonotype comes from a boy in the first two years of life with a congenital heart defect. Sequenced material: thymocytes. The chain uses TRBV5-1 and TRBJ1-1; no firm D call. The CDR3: CASSLAAVATEAFF. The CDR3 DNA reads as TGCGCCAGCAGCTTGGCGGCAGTAGCCACTGAAGCTTTCTTT.